Below, 29 T cell receptor beta chains from the same sample are listed, as sequenced in a study of shared clonotypes between healthy human individuals (dated by TCRdb to 2018 to 2021). The library came from the immunoSEQ multiplex PCR assay. Here the immuneACCESS table is served through TCRdb, limited to in-frame sequences with V and J called. Missing clones are a known gap in these copies; in checked studies unresolved V genes cover under half, and the rest lacks a known reason. The sample has nearly 1,000,000 clones on record, around three quarters of them singletons. The ten largest clones take up about 1.5% of the sample. Specimen: memory CD4+ T cells sorted from blood. What the cell subset or site label conveys for this sample: CD45RA-negative fraction. The receptors were gathered from a man aged 18-30 years in good health.

This clone was seen many times. The sample contains more than one DNA sequence encoding this CDR3. This chain joins TRBV6-1 and TRBJ2-2, with 8 bases identical to TRBD2. The CDR3 contains 15 residues. Trimming at V came to 3 bases and at J to 1 base, leaving 1 base not matched to a gene. Germline CDR1 and CDR2: MNHNS and SASEGT. CDR3 amino acids: CASSELAGNTGELFF. In DNA form, the CDR3 reads TGTGCCAGCAGTGAGCTAGCGGGGAACACCGGGGAGCTGTTTTTT.

The J gene is TRBJ2-1, the V gene TRBV5-8; 8 bases are a match to TRBD2. The germline V gene has CDR1 SGHTS and CDR2 YDEGEE. The CDR3 has 15 amino acids. V was clipped by 0 bases and J by 8 bases; unmatched bases: 7. CDR3 residues: CASSLGGGNVDEQFF. In nucleotides, the CDR3 is TGTGCCAGCAGCTTGGGCGGGGGGAACGTGGATGAGCAGTTCTTC.

The J gene is TRBJ2-7, the V gene TRBV5-1; D might be TRBD1 (5 bases). V lost 7 bases, J lost 5 bases, and 13 bases lay in between. The CDR3 length is 12 residues. The germline V gene encodes CDR1 SGHRS and CDR2 YFSETQ. Here the CDR3 reads CASRVLQDEQYF. The DNA of the CDR3 is TGCGCCAGCCGCGTATTACAGGACGAGCAGTACTTC. Looking up the rest from reference TRBV5-1 and TRBJ2-7 gives the full variable domain: KAGVTQTPRYLIKTRGQQVTLSCSPISGHRSVSWYQQTPGQGLQFLFEYFSETQRNKGNFPGRFSGRQFSNSRSEMNVSTLELGDSALYLCASRVLQDEQYFGPGTRLTVT.

This clone was seen a handful of times. The chain is built from TRBV14 and TRBJ2-7; no clear D gene. Germline CDR1 SGHDN, CDR2 FVKESK. The CDR3 spans 13 residues. V was pared by 2 bases and J by 0 bases, with 5 bases between. The CDR3 here is CASSQRVSYEQYF. CDR3 nucleotides: TGTGCCAGCAGCCAAAGGGTCTCCTACGAGCAGTACTTC.

This chain uses TRBV19 with TRBJ2-7; D is undetermined. Germline V CDR1 and CDR2: LNHDA, SQIVND (reference sequence). There are 15 residues in the CDR3. With 2 bases removed from V and 0 bases from J, the gap between germline ends came to 11 bases. The CDR3 sequence is CASSISPVGSYEQYF. DNA of the CDR3: TGTGCCAGTAGTATATCGCCAGTCGGCTCCTACGAGCAGTACTTC.

The chain links TRBV4-1 to TRBJ2-7; 8 nucleotides line up with TRBD1. Germline CDR1 MGHRA, CDR2 YSYEKL. V gave up 0 bases and J gave up 0 bases; unmatched junction bases: 4. The CDR3 has 16 residues. Here the CDR3 DNA reads TGCGCCAGCAGCCAAGAGGACAGGGCCCTCTCCTACGAGCAGTACTTC. Its translation is CASSQEDRALSYEQYF.

The chain links TRBV7-3 to TRBJ2-5, with unresolved D. In germline, CDR1 is SGHTA, CDR2 FQGTGA. CDR3 length equals 15 residues. V shed 1 base and J shed 4 bases, with 13 bases lying between them. CDR3 region: CASSLNGIGGETQYF. Written as DNA, the CDR3 is TGTGCCAGCAGCTTAAATGGTATCGGTGGAGAGACCCAGTACTTC.

The chain has TRBV18 and TRBJ2-5, with TRBD1 matching over 8 bases. Germline V gene data show CDR1 as KGHSH and CDR2 as LQKENI. V was pared by 3 bases and J by 5 bases, with 8 bases of the junction left unmatched. The CDR3 has 15 residues. The CDR3 DNA sequence: TGTGCCAGCTCACCGTTGCCTGGACAGGGTGAGACCCAGTACTTC. Translated: CASSPLPGQGETQYF. Filled out from reference TRBV18 and TRBJ2-5, the complete variable domain reads NAGVMQNPRHLVRRRGQEARLRCSPMKGHSHVYWYRQLPEEGLKFMVYLQKENIIDESGMPKERFSAEFPKEGPSILRIQQVVRGDSAAYFCASSPLPGQGETQYFGPGTRLLVL.

This sequence joins TRBV7-2 and TRBJ1-2, with 7 positions matching TRBD1. Germline V gene sequence: CDR1 SGHTA, CDR2 FQGNSA. The CDR3 is 15 residues long. Trimming took 5 bases from V and 5 from J; bases not matched to a gene: 11. Written as DNA, the CDR3 is TGTGCCAGCAGCCCAGGGGGAGGGAGGAGGTATGGCTACACCTTC. Translating it yields CASSPGGGRRYGYTF.

V gene TRBV5-5 combines with J gene TRBJ1-1; D is ambiguous. Germline V gene sequence: CDR1 SGHKS, CDR2 YYEKEE (reference sequence). CDR3 size: 14 residues. V was shortened by 2 bases and J by 1 base, with 9 bases between the two germline ends. CDR3 loop: CASSFSETNTEAFF. The CDR3 DNA is TGTGCCAGCAGCTTTTCAGAGACGAACACTGAAGCTTTCTTT.

The V call is TRBV7-2, the J call TRBJ1-2, with D tentatively TRBD1 (6 bases). CDR1 SGHTA and CDR2 FQGNSA come from the germline V gene. Trimming left V 1 base short and J 4 bases short, with 10 bases between. The CDR3 is 14 amino acids. CDR3 sequence: CASSLDGGPYGYTF. In DNA, the CDR3 is TGTGCCAGCAGCTTAGATGGGGGCCCCTATGGCTACACCTTC.

The sample holds one count of this clone. V usage is TRBV23-1 and J usage is TRBJ1-5; D gene unclear. TRBV23-1 is an ORF, with its function uncertain. The length of the CDR3 is 16 residues. Trimming removed 3 bases from V and 5 bases from J, with 17 bases in between. CDR3 DNA sequence: TGCGCCAGCAGTCAGTGGTTAAAATTCCGCGATCAGCCCCAGCATTTT. The encoded protein is CASSQWLKFRDQPQHF.

The chain links TRBV30 to TRBJ1-5; 7 nucleotides match TRBD1. Germline assignment: CDR1 GTSNPN and CDR2 SVGIG (reference sequence). The CDR3 consists of 15 residues. Trimming took 2 bases from V and 6 from J; bases not matched to a gene: 10. The CDR3 sequence: CAWSQKGAMGQPQHF. The CDR3 coding sequence is TGTGCCTGGAGTCAGAAGGGGGCGATGGGTCAGCCCCAGCATTTT.

This clone has only one observation. The V and J genes are TRBV19 and TRBJ1-2; D not resolved. In germline, CDR1 is LNHDA, CDR2 SQIVND (reference sequence). V was cut by 7 bases and J by 4 bases, with 10 bases left in between. This CDR3 is built from 12 residues. The DNA for the CDR3 is TGTGCCAGTACGGGCACCACCTATGGCTACACCTTC. Translation: CASTGTTYGYTF.

The chain has TRBV6-5 and TRBJ2-7, with 7 nucleotides matching TRBD1. J gave up 3 bases and V 6 bases, and 11 bases lay outside the gene matches. The CDR3 is made up of 15 amino acids. CDR1 MNHEY and CDR2 SVGAGI come from the germline V gene. The CDR3 reads CASSLGQAGVYEQYF. CDR3 DNA: TGTGCCAGCAGCCTCGGACAGGCCGGAGTCTACGAGCAGTACTTC.

V and J are TRBV5-1 and TRBJ1-1; D possibly corresponds to TRBD1 (5 bases). The CDR3 contains 13 residues. The germline CDR1 and CDR2 sequences are SGHRS and YFSETQ. V lost 6 bases and J 0 bases, leaving 9 bases between the germline ends. The CDR3: CASTLTVNTEAFF. DNA for the CDR3: TGCGCCAGCACCCTGACAGTGAACACTGAAGCTTTCTTT.

The rearrangement links TRBV7-2 to TRBJ1-2, with a weak D call TRBD1 (5 bases). V lost 2 bases and J lost 9, with 13 bases in between. Germline V gene sequence: CDR1 SGHTA, CDR2 FQGNSA. This CDR3 is built from 13 residues. CDR3 sequence reads: CASSLTGGQSYTF. The DNA for the CDR3 is TGTGCCAGCAGCTTAACAGGAGGACAAAGCTACACCTTC.

V is TRBV18 and J is TRBJ2-6; TRBD2 is a possible D gene (5 bases). The CDR3 spans 16 residues. Germline V gene sequence: CDR1 KGHSH, CDR2 LQKENI. Trimming took off 3 bases at V and 3 bases at J, with 12 bases between the two ends. CDR3 residues: CASSPTRVSGANVLTF. CDR3 bases: TGTGCCAGCTCACCCACGAGGGTGAGTGGGGCCAACGTCCTGACTTTC.

In its sample, this clone was seen a few times. The J gene is TRBJ2-5, the V gene TRBV2; D gene ambiguous. The CDR3 length is 13 residues. Germline V gene lookup returns CDR1 SNHLY and CDR2 FYNNEI. Trimming removed 8 bases from V and 5 bases from J, with 15 bases in between. This CDR3 reads CASGLIQRETQYF. CDR3 nucleotides: TGTGCCAGCGGTCTTATCCAGAGGGAGACCCAGTACTTC.

CDR3: CASSPQRLSTDTQYF. CDR3 DNA sequence: TGTGCCAGCAGCCCCCAGCGGCTTAGCACAGATACGCAGTATTTT. The rearrangement links TRBV11-2 to TRBJ2-3; D possibly corresponds to TRBD2 (5 bases). Trimming removed 5 bases from V and 0 bases from J, with 12 bases in between. Germline V CDR1 and CDR2: SGHAT, FQNNGV. This CDR3 is built from 15 residues.

This clone was counted ten times or more. Different DNA sequences within this sample yield the same CDR3. This chain joins TRBV30 and TRBJ1-3; D ambiguous. Trimming pared 5 bases from V and 1 base from J, leaving 15 bases between. There are 15 residues in the CDR3. Germline V gene lookup returns CDR1 GTSNPN and CDR2 SVGIG (reference sequence). CDR3 in amino acids: CAWGGRALSGNTIYF. The CDR3 bases are TGTGCCTGGGGTGGGAGAGCCTTATCTGGAAACACCATATATTTT.

V usage is TRBV10-2 and J usage is TRBJ1-1, with D possibly TRBD1 on 6 matching bases. The CDR3 is 14 residues long. CDR1 and CDR2 from the germline V gene are WSHSY and SAAADI. Trimming removed 7 bases from V and 5 bases from J, with 17 bases in between. CDR3 in amino acids: CASIPRGGRTEAFF. DNA for the CDR3: TGCGCCAGCATACCAAGGGGGGGCCGGACTGAAGCTTTCTTT.

In DNA, the CDR3 is TGTGCCAGCAGTTCGGGACAGACATCAAAGGCTGAAGCTTTCTTT. Translation: CASSSGQTSKAEAFF. The chain is built from TRBV6-5 and TRBJ1-1, with 7 bases that match TRBD1. J gave up 6 bases and V 4 bases, and 11 bases lay outside the gene matches. The CDR3 is made up of 15 amino acids. Germline V gene data show CDR1 as MNHEY and CDR2 as SVGAGI.

The CDR3 protein is CASSSAGLGNSPLHF. The DNA of the CDR3 is TGTGCCAGCAGCTCAGCCGGCTTGGGAAATTCACCCCTCCACTTT. The J gene is TRBJ1-6, the V gene TRBV9; unclear D gene. V lost 4 bases, J lost 7 bases, and 15 bases lay in between. Germline assignment: CDR1 SGDLS and CDR2 YYNGEE. The CDR3 has 15 residues. The whole variable domain, remainder taken from reference TRBV9 and TRBJ1-6, is DSGVTQTPKHLITATGQRVTLRCSPRSGDLSVYWYQQSLDQGLQFLIQYYNGEERAKGNILERFSAQQFPDLHSELNLSSLELGDSALYFCASSSAGLGNSPLHFGNGTRLTVT.

In the case of this clone: The sample carries other DNA sequences with the same CDR3. This rearrangement joins TRBV11-3 to TRBJ2-1; 7 bases fit TRBD2. CDR3 size: 14 residues. The germline V gene has CDR1 SGHNT and CDR2 YENEEA. J was trimmed by 1 base and V by 5 bases; bases with no gene match: 2. The chain's CDR3 is CASSGGSSYNEQFF. CDR3 DNA sequence: TGTGCCAGCAGCGGCGGGAGTTCCTACAATGAGCAGTTCTTC.

This rearrangement joins TRBV6-1 to TRBJ1-1, with a possible D match to TRBD1 (6 bases). Germline V gene sequence: CDR1 MNHNS, CDR2 SASEGT. The CDR3 extends over 13 amino acids. Trimming left V 4 bases short and J 6 bases short, with 12 bases between. In DNA form, the CDR3 reads TGTGCCAGCAGTGTCCGGGACATCTCTGAAGCTTTCTTT. Translation: CASSVRDISEAFF.

The chain joins TRBV4-3 to TRBJ2-5; TRBD1 aligns across 8 bases. The CDR3 spans 13 residues. Germline CDR1 is LGHNA and CDR2 is YSLEER. The trim removed 6 bases at V and 4 bases at J, leaving 4 bases unmatched. CDR3 coding DNA: TGCGCCAGCAGTGTCGGACAGGGAGAGACCCAGTACTTC. Amino acid sequence: CASSVGQGETQYF.

This chain joins TRBV5-1 and TRBJ2-3; 9 positions match TRBD2. The CDR3 covers 15 residues. J was trimmed by 10 bases and V by 5 bases; bases with no gene match: 14. From germline, CDR1 is SGHRS and CDR2 YFSETQ. The CDR3 DNA follows: TGCGCCAGCAGTTATATGGTGGCGGGGGGGAGTCCGCAGTATTTT. Its protein product is CASSYMVAGGSPQYF.

This chain connects TRBV9 to TRBJ2-3; D is perhaps TRBD2 (6 bases). Trimming left V 4 bases short and J 0 bases short, with 15 bases between. The CDR3 runs to 16 residues. CDR1 is SGDLS, CDR2 YYNGEE, per germline. The CDR3 sequence is CASSRGAGLSTDTQYF. As DNA, the CDR3 is TGTGCCAGCAGCCGGGGAGCGGGCCTAAGCACAGATACGCAGTATTTT.